This record concerns one TCR beta chain sequence. The antigen remains undetermined. This entry comes from a study of shared clonotypes between healthy human individuals. Generated by immunoSEQ multiplex PCR, the TCRdb table keeps only in-frame clones and is missing some. This table holds 550,000 to 850,000 clones, 72% found once. Germline-derived CDR1 and CDR2 are KGHSH and LQKENI. The length of the CDR3 is 15 residues. Trimming left V 0 bases short and J 0 bases short, with 6 bases between. Study results and limitations: Only blood underwent sampling, and tissue repertoires likely differ. Memory subsets generally showed smaller estimated richness than naive subsets did. Several donors held about 4.5% of naive CD4 clonotypes in common. Limited genetic and exposure-history diversity came from having few donors.

This sequence originates from a woman aged 25 to 45 in good health. Material: memory CD4+ T cells sorted from blood. Stated subset: CD45RA-negative fraction. V usage is TRBV18 and J usage is TRBJ1-5; no clear D gene. The CDR3 coding sequence is TGTGCCAGCTCACCACCGTCGGTTAGCAATCAGCCCCAGCATTTT. Its translation: CASSPPSVSNQPQHF.